This T cell receptor (beta chain) stems from a study of blood T cell repertoires in COVID-19. The overall study: COVID-19 samples, acute and convalescent, were from the United States, Italy and Spain. In each case, the material was cDNA or gDNA derived from T cells, B-cell-depleted T cells, or PBMCs.

In Seattle, patients joined the study during active infection and were tracked longitudinally. This clone was picked up one time. In the source study's methods: Researchers report that nucleated cell counts were estimated from reference gene primer amplification. TCRdb's copy holds only in-frame clones and misses some; the assay was immunoSEQ multiplex PCR. Clonal size and the V and J genes are those of that table, whereas D and trimming came from the DNA. The profile shows 70,000 to 90,000 clones, 65% to 90% of them singletons. The junction had 5 bases not matched to a gene; V was cut back by 6 bases and J by 6 bases. The CDR3 is 13 amino acids. CDR1 is MNHEY and CDR2 is SVGAGI in the germline V gene.

Sequencing was performed on peripheral blood. This chain joins TRBV6-5 and TRBJ1-2, with 9 bases identical to TRBD1. This sequence originates from a man aged 80 or over with COVID-19, enrolled during active disease. DNA of the CDR3: TGTGCCAGCAGGTCACAGGGGGCGGATGGCTACACCTTC. Protein product: CASRSQGADGYTF.